The 31 T cell receptor beta chains below all came from one sample that was sequenced in a study of T cell repertoires in cytomegalovirus infection. TCRdb processed the reads anew with MiXCR; each CDR3 protein has one entry. Among over 200,000 distinct CDR3 sequences, approximately 15% were seen once, and the ten largest hold 8.5% to 10%. The sequenced sample consisted of PBMCs. The receptors here all came from a human donor in good health (CMV status not recorded). Some clones in this sample may be carry-over from other donors' samples.

This clonotype appeared a few times. This rearrangement joins TRBV6-6 to TRBJ1-2; D gene unclear. CDR1 and CDR2 (germline): MNHNY, SVGAGI (reference sequence). Trimming stripped 2 bases from V and 8 bases from J, with 15 bases between. The CDR3 loop spans 14 amino acids. This CDR3 reads CASSYVGEGSGYTF. The CDR3 nucleotides read TGTGCCAGCAGTTACGTGGGAGAGGGCTCGGGCTACACCTTC.

This clonotype was found a few times. The V call is TRBV7-6, the J call TRBJ1-1, with D maybe TRBD1 (6 bases). CDR1 is SGHVS, CDR2 FNYEAQ, per germline. V was pared by 1 base and J by 5 bases, with 17 bases between. The CDR3 is 16 residues long. This chain's CDR3 is CASSLVSGDKGTEAFF. The CDR3 nucleotides read TGTGCCAGCAGCTTAGTTTCTGGGGACAAAGGAACTGAAGCTTTCTTT.

This clonotype came up many times. The chain recombines TRBV28 with TRBJ2-7; D possibly corresponds to TRBD2 (6 bases). Germline-derived CDR1 and CDR2 are MDHEN and SYDVKM. CDR3 length: 13 amino acids. The germline V and J ends were trimmed by 11 bases and 11 bases, with 25 bases remaining between them. The CDR3 protein is CAYHFLGGLAEYF. The CDR3 DNA reads TGTGCCTACCATTTCCTCGGCGGCTTAGCGGAGTACTTC.

This chain uses TRBV18 with TRBJ2-1; tentative D call: TRBD2 (6 bases). In germline, CDR1 is KGHSH, CDR2 LQKENI. The CDR3 runs 14 residues. Trimming left V 4 bases short and J 6 bases short, with 13 bases between. CDR3 nucleotide sequence: TGTGCCAGCTCACGACCGGGACTCCCCAATGAGCAGTTCTTC. Its protein is CASSRPGLPNEQFF.

This clonotype occurred many times. The chain employs TRBV19 and TRBJ2-7; D may be TRBD1 (6 bases). Trimming cost V 5 bases and J 3 bases, with 14 bases left between them. CDR3 length equals 14 residues. Germline lookup yields CDR1 LNHDA and CDR2 SQIVND (reference sequence). The CDR3 loop reads CASSSRGQHYEQYF. CDR3 nucleotide sequence: TGTGCCAGTAGTTCAAGAGGACAGCACTACGAGCAGTACTTC.

The sample holds a few counts of this clonotype. The rearrangement uses TRBV20-1 and TRBJ2-5; 12 nucleotides line up with TRBD2. The J segment lost 4 bases and the V segment lost 2 bases, leaving 5 bases of the junction unmatched. The germline gives CDR1 DFQATT, CDR2 SNEGSKA (reference sequence). The CDR3 contains 15 residues. The CDR3 nucleotides are TGCAGTGCTAGACCCCTAGCGGGAGGGTTAGAGACCCAGTACTTC. This gives the protein CSARPLAGGLETQYF.

This clonotype has a handful of counts. The chain is built from TRBV7-2 and TRBJ2-5; TRBD2 might be the D (6 bases). Germline values: CDR1 SGHTA, CDR2 FQGNSA. The CDR3 covers 14 residues. The V end lost 2 bases, the J end lost 1 base, and 8 bases lay between the germline ends. CDR3 DNA: TGTGCCAGCAGCTTATGGCGGGGCCAAGAGACCCAGTACTTC. Its protein is CASSLWRGQETQYF.

The table lists this clonotype with a few counts. The chain has TRBV7-9 and TRBJ1-1; TRBD1 matches 8 bases. Trimming removed 3 bases from V and 6 bases from J; junction bases left unmatched: 9. This CDR3 contains 15 residues. Germline V gene sequence: CDR1 SEHNR, CDR2 FQNEAQ (reference sequence). CDR3 sequence: CASSFSGGDRAEAFF. CDR3 nucleotides: TGTGCCAGCAGCTTCTCAGGGGGCGATCGGGCTGAAGCTTTCTTT.

This clonotype was seen many times. The chain couples TRBV7-8 to TRBJ1-1; 11 bases map to TRBD1. After removal of 4 bases from V and 0 bases from J, the junction contained 4 bases not matched to a gene. The germline gives CDR1 SGHVS, CDR2 FQNEAQ. The CDR3 loop spans 16 amino acids. This CDR3 is CASSSRTGGLNTEAFF. DNA of the CDR3: TGTGCCAGCAGCTCTCGGACAGGGGGCTTGAACACTGAAGCTTTCTTT.

This clonotype showed up many times. The chain employs TRBV28 and TRBJ2-1; 12 bases line up with TRBD2. CDR1 is MDHEN, CDR2 SYDVKM, per germline. This CDR3 contains 16 residues. V lost 5 bases to trimming and J lost 12 bases; unmatched junction nucleotides: 14. The CDR3 loop reads CASSPSGLAGAGWQFF. The CDR3 nucleotides read TGTGCCAGCAGTCCTTCGGGACTAGCGGGCGCCGGTTGGCAGTTCTTC.

This clonotype was observed at least ten times. V is TRBV10-3 and J is TRBJ2-7; TRBD2 agrees at 8 bases. The germline gives CDR1 ENHRY, CDR2 SYGVKD. The CDR3 has 15 residues. V gave up 5 bases and J gave up 2 bases; unmatched junction bases: 8. The CDR3 sequence is CAISKAGETTYEQYF. In DNA form, the CDR3 reads TGTGCCATCAGTAAAGCGGGAGAGACGACCTACGAGCAGTACTTC.

V and J are TRBV7-3 and TRBJ2-1; possibly TRBD1 for D (6 bases). V lost 4 bases to trimming and J lost 0 bases, with 10 bases between them. Germline V gene data show CDR1 as SGHTA and CDR2 as FQGTGA. CDR3 size: 15 residues. The CDR3 protein is CASSWGPSSYNEQFF. CDR3 DNA sequence: TGTGCCAGCAGCTGGGGGCCTAGCTCCTACAATGAGCAGTTCTTC.

A word on this clonotype: A much larger clone lies a single base off, so this may be a read error. The V gene is TRBV27, the J gene TRBJ2-6, with TRBD2 matching over 14 bases. The CDR3 extends over 18 amino acids. CDR1 and CDR2 from the germline V gene are MNHEY and SMNVEV (reference sequence). This CDR3 is CASSSPGLAGAGVNVLTF. CDR3 nucleotides: TGTGCCAGCAGTTCACCGGGACTAGCGGGAGCTGGGGTCAACGTCCTGACTTTC.

This clonotype occurred many times. This sequence joins TRBV7-2 and TRBJ2-3, with D unresolved. V was cut by 6 bases and J by 0 bases, with 7 bases left in between. Germline-derived CDR1 and CDR2 are SGHTA and FQGNSA. CDR3 length equals 13 residues. Written as DNA, the CDR3 is TGTGCCAGCAGAATCTCTAGCACAGATACGCAGTATTTT. Translated, it gives CASRISSTDTQYF. Drawing the rest from reference TRBV7-2 and TRBJ2-3, the complete variable domain is GAGVSQSPSNKVTEKGKDVELRCDPISGHTALYWYRQSLGQGLEFLIYFQGNSAPDKSGLPSDRFSAERTGGSVSTLTIQRTQQEDSAVYLCASRISSTDTQYFGPGTRLTVL.

This clonotype came up many times. The V call is TRBV28, the J call TRBJ2-3, with D possibly TRBD1 on 5 matching bases. Germline V CDR1 and CDR2: MDHEN, SYDVKM. The CDR3 covers 15 residues. Trimming took off 2 bases at V and 3 bases at J, with 12 bases between the two ends. The CDR3 DNA sequence: TGTGCCAGCAGTTTAGCCCGACAGCTTACAGATACGCAGTATTTT. The encoded protein is CASSLARQLTDTQYF. The entire variable domain, with the rest obtained from reference TRBV28 and TRBJ2-3, is as follows: DVKVTQSSRYLVKRTGEKVFLECVQDMDHENMFWYRQDPGLGLRLIYFSYDVKMKEKGDIPEGYSVSREKKERFSLILESASTNQTSMYLCASSLARQLTDTQYFGPGTRLTVL.

There are many counts of this clonotype. The chain links TRBV7-9 to TRBJ2-5; TRBD2 matches 9 bases. Germline V gene lookup returns CDR1 SEHNR and CDR2 FQNEAQ (reference sequence). The CDR3 extends over 16 amino acids. Trimming at V came to 5 bases and at J to 5 bases, leaving 12 bases not matched to a gene. Here the CDR3 DNA reads TGTGCCAGCAGCCGCCCGGTGTCTAGCGGGAACGAGACCCAGTACTTC. This sequence encodes CASSRPVSSGNETQYF.

The chain carries TRBV2 and TRBJ2-3; D is perhaps TRBD2 (6 bases). Trimming left V 5 bases short and J 2 bases short, with 14 bases between. The CDR3 extends over 15 amino acids. CDR1 is SNHLY and CDR2 is FYNNEI in the germline V gene. This CDR3 reads CASSKRGLNTDTQYF. The DNA of the CDR3 is TGTGCCAGCAGTAAAAGGGGACTTAACACAGATACGCAGTATTTT.

In its sample, this clonotype was seen a few times. The chain's CDR3 is CASSLGLGILAGGPNEQFF. Written as DNA, the CDR3 is TGTGCCAGCAGCTTGGGGCTGGGAATACTAGCGGGGGGCCCCAATGAGCAGTTCTTC. The chain recombines TRBV5-6 with TRBJ2-1; 12 bases are a match to TRBD2. Looked up from germline, CDR1 is SGHDT and CDR2 is YYEEEE. The ends lost 0 bases at V and 6 bases at J; junction bases unmatched: 13. The CDR3 covers 19 residues.

This clonotype occurred many times. The junction departs from germline at one end; a sequencing error may be responsible. The DNA of the CDR3 is TGTGCCAGCAGCTTAGGGGTGGGCAGGGTGAAGACTGAAGCTTTCTTT. This translates into CASSLGVGRVKTEAFF. The J gene is TRBJ1-1, the V gene TRBV7-2, with TRBD1 as a possible D gene (5 bases). CDR1 SGHTA and CDR2 FQGNSA come from the germline V gene. The CDR3 runs 16 residues.

V and J are TRBV18 and TRBJ1-5; 10 bases fit TRBD1. Trimming removed 6 bases from V and 2 bases from J; junction bases left unmatched: 7. Germline V gene lookup returns CDR1 KGHSH and CDR2 LQKENI. CDR3 size: 16 residues. The CDR3 loop reads CASSLKGQGGNQPQHF. CDR3 in DNA: TGTGCCAGCTCTCTTAAAGGACAGGGGGGCAATCAGCCCCAGCATTTT.

CDR3 bases: TGTGCCATCCGGAGGACGGGACTAGCTTCAAATGAGCAGTTCTTC. It is translated as CAIRRTGLASNEQFF. The rearrangement links TRBV27 to TRBJ2-1, with TRBD2 matching 9 bases. This CDR3 region has 15 residues. Unmatched junction bases numbered 14, after V lost 10 bases and J lost 7 bases. CDR1 is MNHEY and CDR2 is SMNVEV in the germline V gene (reference sequence).

This clonotype has ten or more counts. CDR3 in amino acids: CASSSPDRVDEAFF. The CDR3 bases are TGTGCCAGCAGCTCGCCCGACAGGGTAGATGAAGCTTTCTTT. The genes are TRBV7-9 and TRBJ1-1, with TRBD1 matching over 7 bases. The ends lost 4 bases at V and 7 bases at J; junction bases unmatched: 9. This CDR3 is built from 14 residues. CDR1 and CDR2 (germline): SEHNR, FQNEAQ (reference sequence).

This clonotype was recorded at least ten times. The rearrangement links TRBV7-3 to TRBJ2-5, with 12 bases aligning to TRBD2. This CDR3 contains 15 residues. V shed 5 bases and J 1 base; nucleotides not matched to a gene: 2. Germline CDR1 reads SGHTA; CDR2 reads FQGTGA. This CDR3 is CASSMTSGGQETQYF. The CDR3 region has the DNA TGTGCCAGCAGCATGACTAGCGGGGGCCAAGAGACCCAGTACTTC.

The chain has TRBV28 and TRBJ2-2, with D perhaps given as TRBD1 or TRBD2 (5 bases each). Germline CDR1 MDHEN, CDR2 SYDVKM. V dropped 5 bases and J dropped 6 bases, with 13 bases sitting between them. The CDR3 has 14 amino acids. The CDR3 coding sequence is TGTGCCAGCAGTCCCCCTATGGGGGCCGGGGAGCTGTTTTTT. This translates into CASSPPMGAGELFF.

This clonotype was counted at least ten times. The rearrangement uses TRBV11-2 and TRBJ1-2; maybe TRBD1 (6 bases). There are 11 residues in the CDR3. Trimming removed 6 bases from V and 10 bases from J, with 12 bases in between. Germline loops: CDR1 SGHAT, CDR2 FQNNGV. Here the CDR3 reads CASRALGAYTF. The CDR3 DNA reads TGTGCCAGCAGGGCCCTGGGGGCCTACACCTTC.

This clonotype was seen a handful of times. The genes are TRBV4-1 and TRBJ1-1; no firm D call. Germline values: CDR1 MGHRA, CDR2 YSYEKL. V was shortened by 0 bases and J by 3 bases, with 17 bases between the two germline ends. CDR3 length: 17 residues. The CDR3 protein is CASSQERTRKRDTEAFF. CDR3 nucleotide sequence: TGCGCCAGCAGCCAAGAACGAACACGGAAACGGGACACTGAAGCTTTCTTT.

This clonotype was counted between two and nine times. The chain combines TRBV7-6 with TRBJ2-5; possibly TRBD1 for D (5 bases). Germline V gene sequence: CDR1 SGHVS, CDR2 FNYEAQ. The V end was cut by 1 base, the J end by 3 bases, with 12 bases between. This CDR3 contains 15 residues. CDR3 loop: CASSLGGSGKETQYF. As DNA, the CDR3 is TGTGCCAGCAGCTTAGGGGGCTCGGGCAAAGAGACCCAGTACTTC.

This clonotype appeared many times. This sequence joins TRBV10-2 and TRBJ1-4, with a weak D call TRBD1 (5 bases). Germline loops: CDR1 WSHSY, CDR2 SAAADI. The length of the CDR3 is 16 residues. V lost 2 bases and J lost 1, with 11 bases in between. The CDR3 DNA sequence: TGCGCCAGCAGTGAGAGCAGGGATGGAACTAATGAAAAACTGTTTTTT. This encodes CASSESRDGTNEKLFF.

The V and J genes are TRBV18 and TRBJ1-5; 7 bases line up with TRBD1. V gave up 6 bases and J gave up 9 bases; unmatched junction bases: 14. The CDR3 is made up of 15 amino acids. The germline V gene encodes CDR1 KGHSH and CDR2 LQKENI. The CDR3 coding sequence is TGTGCCAGCTCCCACGGGACAGAACCTGTTCGGCCCCAGCATTTT. Translated: CASSHGTEPVRPQHF.

This clonotype has more than one count but fewer than ten. The chain couples TRBV7-2 to TRBJ1-6; possible D gene TRBD1, 5 bases. The germline V and J ends were trimmed by 5 bases and 7 bases, with 15 bases remaining between them. The V gene's germline CDR1 is SGHTA and CDR2 FQGNSA. The CDR3 sequence is 15 residues long. CDR3 region: CASSPRKGMNSPLHF. DNA for the CDR3: TGTGCCAGCAGCCCCCGTAAGGGGATGAATTCACCCCTCCACTTT. Filled out from reference TRBV7-2 and TRBJ1-6, the complete variable domain reads GAGVSQSPSNKVTEKGKDVELRCDPISGHTALYWYRQSLGQGLEFLIYFQGNSAPDKSGLPSDRFSAERTGGSVSTLTIQRTQQEDSAVYLCASSPRKGMNSPLHFGNGTRLTVT.

This clonotype was found a few times. The V gene is TRBV7-3, the J gene TRBJ2-2, with D unresolved. There are 13 residues in the CDR3. The ends were cut back, 2 bases at V and 4 bases at J, with 5 bases in the middle. In germline, CDR1 is SGHTA, CDR2 FQGTGA. Here the CDR3 reads CASSLLPTGELFF. CDR3 in DNA: TGTGCCAGCAGCTTATTACCCACCGGGGAGCTGTTTTTT.